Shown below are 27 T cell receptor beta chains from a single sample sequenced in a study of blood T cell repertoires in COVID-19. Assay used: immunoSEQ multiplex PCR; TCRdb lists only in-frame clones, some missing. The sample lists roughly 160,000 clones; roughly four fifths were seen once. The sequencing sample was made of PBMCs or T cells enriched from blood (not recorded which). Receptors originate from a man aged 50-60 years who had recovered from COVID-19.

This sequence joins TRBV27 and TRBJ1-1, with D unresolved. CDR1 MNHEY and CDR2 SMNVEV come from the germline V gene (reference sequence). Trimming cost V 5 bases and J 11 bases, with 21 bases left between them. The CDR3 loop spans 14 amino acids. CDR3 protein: CASSTPWTVANAFF. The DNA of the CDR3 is TGTGCCAGCAGTACCCCTTGGACCGTAGCGAACGCTTTCTTT.

The CDR3 nucleotides read TGTGCCAGCAGACCCATTGCAGGGGGGCAAGCCTATGGCTACACCTTC. It encodes CASRPIAGGQAYGYTF. This chain uses TRBV28 with TRBJ1-2, with TRBD1 matching 7 bases. V lost 6 bases to trimming and J lost 4 bases; unmatched junction nucleotides: 14. Germline assignment: CDR1 MDHEN and CDR2 SYDVKM. This CDR3 has 16 residues.

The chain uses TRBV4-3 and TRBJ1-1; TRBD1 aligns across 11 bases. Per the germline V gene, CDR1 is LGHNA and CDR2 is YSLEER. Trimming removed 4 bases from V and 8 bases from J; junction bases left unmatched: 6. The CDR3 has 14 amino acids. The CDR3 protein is CASSLGGTGGEAFF. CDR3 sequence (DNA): TGCGCCAGCAGCCTGGGCGGGACAGGGGGAGAAGCTTTCTTT.

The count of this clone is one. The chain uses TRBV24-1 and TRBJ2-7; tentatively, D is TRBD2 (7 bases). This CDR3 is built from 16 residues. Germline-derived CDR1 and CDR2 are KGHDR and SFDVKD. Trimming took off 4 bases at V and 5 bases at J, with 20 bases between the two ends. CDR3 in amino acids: CATSDPGGGGNDEQYF. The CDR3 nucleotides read TGTGCCACCAGTGACCCCGGAGGCGGGGGCAACGACGAGCAGTACTTC.

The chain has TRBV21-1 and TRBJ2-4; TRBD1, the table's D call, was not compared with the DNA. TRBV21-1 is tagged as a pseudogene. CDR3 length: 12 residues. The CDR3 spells CASRGAKNIQYF. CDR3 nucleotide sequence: TGTGCCAGCAGGGGCGCCAAAAACATTCAGTACTTC.

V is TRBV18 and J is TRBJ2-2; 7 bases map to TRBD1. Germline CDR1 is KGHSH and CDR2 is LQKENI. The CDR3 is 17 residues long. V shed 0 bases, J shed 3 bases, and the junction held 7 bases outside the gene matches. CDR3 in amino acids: CASSPPRGRGDTGELFF. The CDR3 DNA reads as TGTGCCAGCTCACCACCTAGGGGGCGAGGGGACACCGGGGAGCTGTTTTTT.

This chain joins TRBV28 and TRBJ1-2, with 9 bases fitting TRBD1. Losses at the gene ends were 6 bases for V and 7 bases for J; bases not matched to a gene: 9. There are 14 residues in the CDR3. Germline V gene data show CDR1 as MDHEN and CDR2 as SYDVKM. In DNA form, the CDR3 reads TGTGCCAGCAGCCTCGACAGGGGGATGGGTGGCTACACCTTC. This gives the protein CASSLDRGMGGYTF.

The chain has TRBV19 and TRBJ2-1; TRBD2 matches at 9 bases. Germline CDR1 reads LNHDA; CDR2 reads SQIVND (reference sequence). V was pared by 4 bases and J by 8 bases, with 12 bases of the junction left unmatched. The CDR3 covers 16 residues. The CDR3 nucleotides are TGTGCCAGTAGTACCCCGGAGACTAGCGGTTTCCATGAGCAGTTCTTC. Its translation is CASSTPETSGFHEQFF. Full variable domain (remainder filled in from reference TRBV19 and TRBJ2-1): DGGITQSPKYLFRKEGQNVTLSCEQNLNHDAMYWYRQDPGQGLRLIYYSQIVNDFQKGDIAEGYSVSREKKESFPLTVTSAQKNPTAFYLCASSTPETSGFHEQFFGPGTRLTVL.

Here the CDR3 reads CASSLLRTMNTEAFF. The CDR3 DNA reads as TGTGCCAGCAGCTTGTTGAGAACGATGAACACTGAAGCTTTCTTT. The rearrangement uses TRBV5-6 and TRBJ1-1; D is uncertain. Trimming shortened V by 1 base and J by 0 bases, and 10 bases separated the two germline ends. Germline V gives CDR1 SGHDT, CDR2 YYEEEE. This CDR3 is built from 15 residues.

CDR3 region: CASGDRGTDTQYF. CDR3 nucleotides: TGTGCCAGCGGGGACAGGGGGACAGATACGCAGTATTTT. The chain recombines TRBV6-4 with TRBJ2-3, with 11 bases identical to TRBD1. Trimming at V came to 8 bases and at J to 3 bases, leaving 1 base not matched to a gene. Germline V gene lookup returns CDR1 MRHNA and CDR2 SNTAGT. The CDR3 has 13 residues.

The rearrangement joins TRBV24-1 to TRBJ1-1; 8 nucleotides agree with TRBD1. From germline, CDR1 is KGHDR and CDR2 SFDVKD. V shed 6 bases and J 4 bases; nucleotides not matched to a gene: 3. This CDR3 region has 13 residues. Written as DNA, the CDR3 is TGTGCCACCAGTAGGACAGGGATCACTGAAGCTTTCTTT. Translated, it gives CATSRTGITEAFF.

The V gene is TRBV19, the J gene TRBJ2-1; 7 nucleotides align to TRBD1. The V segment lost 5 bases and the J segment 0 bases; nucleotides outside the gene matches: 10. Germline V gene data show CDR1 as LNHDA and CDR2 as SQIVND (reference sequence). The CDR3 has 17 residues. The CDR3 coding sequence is TGTGCCAGTAGTCCAGTCCAGGACAGGAGCTCCTACAATGAGCAGTTCTTC. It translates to CASSPVQDRSSYNEQFF.

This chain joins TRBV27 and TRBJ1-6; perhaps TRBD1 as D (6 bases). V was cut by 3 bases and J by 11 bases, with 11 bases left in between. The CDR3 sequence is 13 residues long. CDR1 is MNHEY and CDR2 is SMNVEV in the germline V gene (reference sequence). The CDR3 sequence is CASSLGASPPLHF. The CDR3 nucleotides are TGTGCCAGCAGTTTGGGGGCCTCTCCACCCCTCCACTTT.

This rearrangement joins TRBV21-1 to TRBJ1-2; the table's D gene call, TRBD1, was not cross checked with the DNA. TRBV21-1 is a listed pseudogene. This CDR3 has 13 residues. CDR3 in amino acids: CASRMRTGDGYTF. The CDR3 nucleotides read TGTGCCAGCAGAATGCGGACAGGGGATGGCTACACCTTC.

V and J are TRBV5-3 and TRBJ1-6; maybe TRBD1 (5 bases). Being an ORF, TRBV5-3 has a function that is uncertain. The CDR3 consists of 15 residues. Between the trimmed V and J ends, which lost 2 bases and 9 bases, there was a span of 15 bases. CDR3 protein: CARSFMEGLGSPLHF. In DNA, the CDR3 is TGTGCCAGAAGCTTTATGGAGGGGCTCGGTTCACCCCTCCACTTT.

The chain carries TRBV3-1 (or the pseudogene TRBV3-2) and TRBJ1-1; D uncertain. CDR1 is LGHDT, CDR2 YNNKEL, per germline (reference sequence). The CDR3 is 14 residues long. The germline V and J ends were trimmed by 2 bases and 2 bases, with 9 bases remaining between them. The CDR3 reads CASSQQAVNTEAFF. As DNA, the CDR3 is TGTGCCAGCAGCCAACAGGCCGTTAACACTGAAGCTTTCTTT.

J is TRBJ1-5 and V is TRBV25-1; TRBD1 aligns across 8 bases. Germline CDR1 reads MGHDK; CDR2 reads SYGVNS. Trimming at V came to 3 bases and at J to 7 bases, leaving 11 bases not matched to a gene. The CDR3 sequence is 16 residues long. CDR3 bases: TGTGCCAGCAGTGAGGACCAACAGGGGGACCGCCAGCCCCAGCATTTT. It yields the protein CASSEDQQGDRQPQHF.

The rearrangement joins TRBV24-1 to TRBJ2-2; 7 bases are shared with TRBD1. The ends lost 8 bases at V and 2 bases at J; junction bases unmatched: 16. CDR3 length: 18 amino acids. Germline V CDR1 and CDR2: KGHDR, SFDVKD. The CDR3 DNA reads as TGTGCCACCATTCTATGGGTTTCTGGGACAGCCAACACCGGGGAGCTGTTTTTT. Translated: CATILWVSGTANTGELFF.

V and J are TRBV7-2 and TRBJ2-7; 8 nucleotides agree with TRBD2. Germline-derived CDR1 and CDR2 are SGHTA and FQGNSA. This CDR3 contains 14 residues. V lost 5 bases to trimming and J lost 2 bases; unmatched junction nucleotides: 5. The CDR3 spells CASSPNGGAYEQYF. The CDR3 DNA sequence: TGTGCCAGCAGCCCAAACGGGGGGGCCTACGAGCAGTACTTC.

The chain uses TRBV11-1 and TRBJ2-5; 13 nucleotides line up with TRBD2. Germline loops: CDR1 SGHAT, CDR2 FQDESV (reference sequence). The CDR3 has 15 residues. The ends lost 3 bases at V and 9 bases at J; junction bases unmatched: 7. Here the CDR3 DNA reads TGTGCCAGCAGCTTGGGGACTAGCGGGGCTCGTCCCCAGTACTTC. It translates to CASSLGTSGARPQYF.

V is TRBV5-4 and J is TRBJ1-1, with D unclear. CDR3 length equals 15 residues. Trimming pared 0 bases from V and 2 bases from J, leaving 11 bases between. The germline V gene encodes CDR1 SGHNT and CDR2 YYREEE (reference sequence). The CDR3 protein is CASSLEYGGNTEAFF. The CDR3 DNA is TGTGCCAGCAGCTTGGAGTACGGAGGCAACACTGAAGCTTTCTTT.

The CDR3 sequence: CASSLPGQVRKETQYF. CDR3 in DNA: TGTGCCAGCAGCCTCCCGGGACAGGTTCGGAAAGAGACCCAGTACTTC. The chain uses TRBV5-6 and TRBJ2-5, with 8 nucleotides matching TRBD1. This CDR3 has 16 residues. V lost 4 bases, J lost 3 bases, and 11 bases stayed unmatched. Germline V CDR1 and CDR2: SGHDT, YYEEEE. Using reference TRBV5-6 and TRBJ2-5 for the parts outside the CDR3, the full variable domain is DAGVTQSPTHLIKTRGQQVTLRCSPKSGHDTVSWYQQALGQGPQFIFQYYEEEERQRGNFPDRFSGHQFPNYSSELNVNALLLGDSALYLCASSLPGQVRKETQYFGPGTRLLVL.

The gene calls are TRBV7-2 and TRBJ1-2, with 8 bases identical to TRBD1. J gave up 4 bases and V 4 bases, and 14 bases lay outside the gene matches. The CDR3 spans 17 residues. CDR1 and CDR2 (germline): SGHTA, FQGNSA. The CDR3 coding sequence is TGTGCCAGCAGCTCCCCAGGGGGCCGCCCCAGCCTCTATGGCTACACCTTC. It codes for CASSSPGGRPSLYGYTF.

CDR3 sequence (DNA): TGTGCCAGCACGAGACAGGGGGCTGGTTCACCCCTCCACTTT. Its protein product is CASTRQGAGSPLHF. This rearrangement joins TRBV6-5 to TRBJ1-6; 10 bases are a match to TRBD1. CDR1 and CDR2 (germline): MNHEY, SVGAGI. V lost 7 bases, J lost 9 bases, and 6 bases stayed unmatched. The CDR3 loop spans 14 amino acids.

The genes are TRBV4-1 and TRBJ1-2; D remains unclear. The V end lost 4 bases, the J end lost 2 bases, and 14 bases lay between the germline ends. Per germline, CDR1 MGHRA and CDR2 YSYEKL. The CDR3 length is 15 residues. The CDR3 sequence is CASSPRGGENYGYTF. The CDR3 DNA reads TGCGCCAGCAGCCCCCGGGGAGGCGAGAACTATGGCTACACCTTC.

The CDR3 DNA sequence: TGTGCCAGCAGCCAAACTATCGGGACTGAAGCTTTCTTT. Translating it yields CASSQTIGTEAFF. The chain joins TRBV7-2 to TRBJ1-1; no reliable D call. The CDR3 runs to 13 residues. V was cut by 5 bases and J by 5 bases, with 12 bases left in between. Germline CDR1 is SGHTA and CDR2 is FQGNSA.

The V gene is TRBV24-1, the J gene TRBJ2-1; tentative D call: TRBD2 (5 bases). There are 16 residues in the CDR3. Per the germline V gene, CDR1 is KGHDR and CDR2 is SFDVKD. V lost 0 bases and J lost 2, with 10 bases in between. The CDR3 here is CATSDLAGVTYNEQFF. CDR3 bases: TGTGCCACCAGTGATTTGGCCGGGGTGACCTACAATGAGCAGTTCTTC.